This TCR beta chain was captured in a study of T-cell reconstitution after alpha-beta-depleted transplantation in children. Trimming cost V 0 bases and J 10 bases, with 9 bases left between them. CDR1 and CDR2 (germline): LGHNA, YSLEER. The CDR3 runs to 12 residues. A remark on this clonotype: Its antigen remains unknown.

Overall study results and limits: Elevated TCRbeta diversity at day 60 was traced, in some patients, to surviving recipient T cells and thymic progenitors.

Unique molecular identifiers were incorporated into the prepared TCRbeta library. TCRdb reprocessed the PCR reads via MiXCR and lists one record per CDR3 protein. The sample has 800,000 to 1,000,000 distinct CDR3 sequences, roughly 31% seen once. This sequence originates from a boy younger than two who had a stem cell transplant for SCID, so the T cells may come from the graft donor. V is TRBV4-3 and J is TRBJ1-1, with unresolved D. Sequencing was performed on PBMCs, mostly from graft donor cells, taken 360 days after TCRalphabeta/CD19-depleted stem cell transplant. The CDR3 loop reads CASSQDERRAFF. DNA for the CDR3: TGCGCCAGCAGCCAAGATGAGAGAAGAGCTTTCTTT.